This entry concerns a single TCR beta chain. The CDR3 is 16 residues long. Germline assignment: CDR1 MDHEN and CDR2 SYDVKM. V lost 6 bases and J lost 0; bases outside the gene matches: 7. Data came from immunoSEQ multiplex PCR; TCRdb stores just in-frame clones and leaves some out. The sample consists of around 1,900,000 clones, roughly 93% of them appearing once. Naive-designated CD8 cells lacked CD45RO, were positively enriched for CCR7, and omitted terminally differentiated effector memory CD45RA+ cells. Healthy HIV-negative adults with no recent acute infections or vaccinations were recruited as donors. This sample is drawn from a study of shared clonotypes between healthy human individuals.

V is TRBV28 and J is TRBJ2-2, with 7 bases matching TRBD1. Sequences were obtained from naive CD8+ T cells from PBMCs. This clonotype originated in a man aged 18 to 29 in good health. Some clones in this sample may be carry-over from other donors' samples. For the CDR3, the DNA is TGTGCCAGCAGGGAAAACAGGGGCTCGAACACCGGGGAGCTGTTTTTT. It yields the protein CASRENRGSNTGELFF.